One sample yielded the 23 T cell receptor beta chains listed below, sequenced in a study of blood T cell repertoires in COVID-19. Data came from immunoSEQ multiplex PCR; TCRdb stores just in-frame clones and leaves some out. The sample carries 130,000 to 150,000 clones, approximately 80% recorded once. The sequenced sample was PBMCs or T cells enriched from blood (not recorded which). The receptors were sampled from a man aged 45-65 years who had recovered from COVID-19.

This clone was counted only a few times. The CDR3, as DNA: TGTGCCAGCAGCTTCGGGCAGGGGGCTCACGAAAAACTGTTTTTT. Translation gives CASSFGQGAHEKLFF. V is TRBV5-6 and J is TRBJ1-4, with 8 bases aligning to TRBD1. Germline-derived CDR1 and CDR2 are SGHDT and YYEEEE. V shed 2 bases and J 8 bases; nucleotides not matched to a gene: 8. This CDR3 is built from 15 residues.

The chain recombines TRBV7-2 with TRBJ1-1; unclear D gene. The V end lost 1 base, the J end lost 3 bases, and 9 bases lay between the germline ends. CDR3 length equals 14 residues. Germline V gene sequence: CDR1 SGHTA, CDR2 FQGNSA. The CDR3 region is CASSLVGGYTEAFF. CDR3 DNA: TGTGCCAGCAGCTTAGTTGGCGGGTACACTGAAGCTTTCTTT.

The chain carries TRBV3-1 (or the pseudogene TRBV3-2) and TRBJ2-1, with D perhaps TRBD2 (6 bases). CDR3 length equals 14 residues. Between the trimmed V and J ends, which lost 0 bases and 6 bases, there was a span of 9 bases. In germline, CDR1 is LGHDT, CDR2 YNNKEL (reference sequence). The CDR3 region has the DNA TGTGCCAGCAGCCAAGATCAGACTAGCAATGAGCAGTTCTTC. Translating it yields CASSQDQTSNEQFF.

This clone came up a few times. The rearrangement links TRBV7-8 to TRBJ1-1, with D maybe TRBD1 (5 bases). This CDR3 is built from 15 residues. With 6 bases removed from V and 4 bases from J, the gap between germline ends came to 18 bases. Germline V gives CDR1 SGHVS, CDR2 FQNEAQ. CDR3 sequence: CASRAAGGGGTEAFF. DNA of the CDR3: TGTGCCAGCAGGGCCGCAGGTGGGGGAGGCACTGAAGCTTTCTTT.

The chain combines TRBV5-1 with TRBJ2-1, with TRBD2 identical over 11 bases. Germline CDR1 is SGHRS and CDR2 is YFSETQ. V lost 2 bases and J lost 4; bases outside the gene matches: 11. The CDR3 extends over 18 amino acids. DNA for the CDR3: TGCGCCAGCAGCTTTTCTAATCGGACTAGCGGGTCGTACAATGAGCAGTTCTTC. This sequence encodes CASSFSNRTSGSYNEQFF.

This clone came up a few times. The sample contains more than one DNA sequence encoding this CDR3. DNA of the CDR3: TGTGCCAGCAGCGTAGGATTAGCGGGTTCCTACGAGCAGTACTTC. Its translation is CASSVGLAGSYEQYF. This chain links TRBV9 with TRBJ2-7, with 7 bases that match TRBD2. Germline assignment: CDR1 SGDLS and CDR2 YYNGEE. There are 15 residues in the CDR3. J was trimmed by 1 base and V by 0 bases; bases with no gene match: 4.

This chain links TRBV19 with TRBJ1-1; D may be TRBD1 (5 bases). Per germline, CDR1 LNHDA and CDR2 SQIVND (reference sequence). The germline V and J ends were trimmed by 6 bases and 8 bases, with 13 bases remaining between them. The CDR3 consists of 12 residues. In DNA, the CDR3 is TGTGCCAGTAGCATTCAGTCAGGGGAAGCTTTCTTT. It yields the protein CASSIQSGEAFF.

This clone was detected once. This sequence joins TRBV10-2 and TRBJ2-3; D remains unclear. This CDR3 is 14 amino acids long. Trimming cost V 6 bases and J 6 bases, with 16 bases left between them. Germline V gene lookup returns CDR1 WSHSY and CDR2 SAAADI. The CDR3 DNA sequence: TGCGCCAGCAGCGATTCCCGGGTTGAGGATACGCAGTATTTT. It is translated as CASSDSRVEDTQYF.

The chain joins TRBV5-1 to TRBJ1-3; possible D gene TRBD1, 5 bases. This CDR3 contains 17 residues. Germline V gene lookup returns CDR1 SGHRS and CDR2 YFSETQ. V shed 0 bases and J shed 0 bases, with 13 bases lying between them. Written as DNA, the CDR3 is TGCGCCAGCAGCTTGGCCCGGCAGGGAGGCTCTGGAAACACCATATATTTT. Amino acids: CASSLARQGGSGNTIYF.

The sample holds a few counts of this clone. The rearrangement joins TRBV18 to TRBJ1-2; 7 bases agree with TRBD1. Germline trimming cut 6 bases from V and 0 bases from J; bases unmatched to any gene: 10. Germline V lookup: CDR1 KGHSH, CDR2 LQKENI. The CDR3 has 16 residues. The DNA for the CDR3 is TGTGCCAGCTCGGCTCCCGGGACAGCAACTAACTATGGCTACACCTTC. Translation: CASSAPGTATNYGYTF.

This clone was counted a few times. V and J are TRBV7-2 and TRBJ2-1, with TRBD2 matching 9 bases. Germline CDR1 reads SGHTA; CDR2 reads FQGNSA. There are 15 residues in the CDR3. The ends lost 0 bases at V and 8 bases at J; junction bases unmatched: 5. Here the CDR3 reads CASSLAVSGGDEQFF. The DNA of the CDR3 is TGTGCCAGCAGCTTAGCTGTTAGCGGGGGAGATGAGCAGTTCTTC.

J is TRBJ1-1 and V is TRBV7-9, with D possibly TRBD1 on 5 matching bases. The CDR3 loop spans 14 amino acids. V shed 0 bases and J shed 5 bases, with 10 bases lying between them. Germline V gene sequence: CDR1 SEHNR, CDR2 FQNEAQ (reference sequence). The CDR3 here is CASSLAQGRTEAFF. The CDR3 DNA sequence: TGTGCCAGCAGCTTAGCCCAGGGTCGGACTGAAGCTTTCTTT.

The rearrangement uses TRBV15 and TRBJ2-6, with D tentatively TRBD2 (5 bases). This CDR3 spans 15 amino acids. Germline values: CDR1 LNHNV, CDR2 YYDKDF (reference sequence). With 7 bases removed from V and 3 bases from J, the gap between germline ends came to 13 bases. CDR3 in amino acids: CATTSGKDGANVLTF. The CDR3 DNA reads as TGTGCCACCACCTCGGGGAAGGATGGGGCCAACGTCCTGACTTTC.

The rearrangement uses TRBV7-2 and TRBJ1-5; 8 bases are a match to TRBD1. Trimming cost V 0 bases and J 6 bases; bases outside gene matches: 10. Germline CDR1 SGHTA, CDR2 FQGNSA. The CDR3 runs 17 residues. Here the CDR3 DNA reads TGTGCCAGCAGCTTAGCTACTTGGGACAGGAATGGTCAGCCCCAGCATTTT. It yields the protein CASSLATWDRNGQPQHF.

V gene TRBV7-2 combines with J gene TRBJ2-7; 7 nucleotides line up with TRBD2. Germline trimming cut 5 bases from V and 0 bases from J; bases unmatched to any gene: 10. The CDR3 has 16 amino acids. Germline V gene sequence: CDR1 SGHTA, CDR2 FQGNSA. CDR3 in amino acids: CASSPWGGVSSYEQYF. CDR3 coding DNA: TGTGCCAGCAGCCCGTGGGGGGGGGTTAGCTCCTACGAGCAGTACTTC.

The chain uses TRBV19 and TRBJ1-2; TRBD1 matches at 10 bases. Trimming took 6 bases from V and 4 from J; bases not matched to a gene: 14. Germline CDR1 LNHDA, CDR2 SQIVND (reference sequence). The length of the CDR3 is 17 residues. The CDR3 DNA reads TGTGCCAGTAGCCTCACGGGGGACAGGGGAACTCTCTATGGCTACACCTTC. Encoded protein: CASSLTGDRGTLYGYTF. Supplemented by reference TRBV19 and TRBJ1-2, the full variable domain reads DGGITQSPKYLFRKEGQNVTLSCEQNLNHDAMYWYRQDPGQGLRLIYYSQIVNDFQKGDIAEGYSVSREKKESFPLTVTSAQKNPTAFYLCASSLTGDRGTLYGYTFGSGTRLTVV.

This clone was seen more than once but under ten times. V usage is TRBV15 and J usage is TRBJ1-1; tentatively, D is TRBD1 (6 bases). This CDR3 is built from 14 residues. Per germline, CDR1 LNHNV and CDR2 YYDKDF (reference sequence). Trimming took 0 bases from V and 8 from J, leaving 13 bases between them. CDR3 region: CATSRDRGGREAFF. The CDR3 DNA is TGTGCCACCAGCAGAGATCGGGGGGGCAGAGAAGCTTTCTTT.

The DNA for the CDR3 is TGTGCCAGCAGCCGAGCGGTGATCGGGGAGCTGTTTTTT. Translating gives CASSRAVIGELFF. This sequence joins TRBV11-3 and TRBJ2-2, with D possibly being TRBD2 (5 bases). The CDR3 is 13 residues long. Germline V gene lookup returns CDR1 SGHNT and CDR2 YENEEA. The ends were cut back, 5 bases at V and 7 bases at J, with 11 bases in the middle.

This chain uses TRBV4-3 with TRBJ1-6; D is unclear. CDR1 LGHNA and CDR2 YSLEER come from the germline V gene. V was pared by 4 bases and J by 6 bases, with 13 bases between. The CDR3 runs 15 residues. CDR3 DNA sequence: TGCGCCAGCAGCCGCGTCAGGTTGGCTAATTCACCCCTCCACTTT. It is translated as CASSRVRLANSPLHF.

This chain joins TRBV2 and TRBJ2-4; possibly TRBD2 for D (5 bases). Trimming shortened V by 6 bases and J by 1 base, and 10 bases separated the two germline ends. The V gene's germline CDR1 is SNHLY and CDR2 FYNNEI. The CDR3 has 14 amino acids. CDR3 in amino acids: CASRIARAKNIQYF. As DNA, the CDR3 is TGTGCCAGCAGGATAGCGCGGGCCAAAAACATTCAGTACTTC.

The chain joins TRBV5-6 to TRBJ2-7; TRBD1 aligns across 10 bases. CDR1 is SGHDT, CDR2 YYEEEE, per germline. V shed 2 bases and J 4 bases; nucleotides not matched to a gene: 6. The CDR3 loop spans 15 amino acids. The CDR3 nucleotides are TGTGCCAGCAGCTTTTCCGGGACAGGGGTTTACGAGCAGTACTTC. It codes for CASSFSGTGVYEQYF.

This chain uses TRBV5-6 with TRBJ1-2; a possible D gene is TRBD1 (5 bases). Trimming took 0 bases from V and 1 from J, leaving 10 bases between them. From germline, CDR1 is SGHDT and CDR2 YYEEEE. The CDR3 totals 15 residues. The CDR3 protein is CASSLEGAGNYGYTF. The DNA for the CDR3 is TGTGCCAGCAGCTTGGAAGGGGCAGGTAACTATGGCTACACCTTC.

A single count supports this clone. The chain has TRBV28 and TRBJ1-2; D gene uncertain. Trimming took 4 bases from V and 2 from J, leaving 5 bases between them. Looked up from germline, CDR1 is MDHEN and CDR2 is SYDVKM. The CDR3 has 12 amino acids. CDR3 nucleotides: TGTGCCAGCAGTTACCAGAACTATGGCTACACCTTC. Its protein is CASSYQNYGYTF.